Listed below are T cell receptor beta chains from one sample, sequenced in a study of CD8 T cells in ankylosing spondylitis. TCRdb re-called the 5' RACE reads with MiXCR, one entry per CDR3 protein. The sample has 300,000 to 400,000 distinct CDR3 sequences, more than 9% seen once. The sequencing sample was made of blood, either unsorted or a sorted T cell fraction (not recorded which). These receptors were taken from a female donor with ankylosing spondylitis or in good health (not recorded which). CDR3s include the opening cysteine and the closing phenylalanine or tryptophan. Fields, in order: V gene, CDR3 length, clone size, J gene, D gene, CDR3 DNA, CDR3 protein. The D gene is left open where the match is weak. Only part of the rows carry a size: once, few, many, or a class if the clone is expanded.

TRBV11-2,16,-,TRBJ2-3,-,TGTGCCAGCAGCCAGCAAAATCGACAGAGCACAGATACGCAGTATTTT,CASSQQNRQSTDTQYF
TRBV12-3/TRBV12-4,19,few,TRBJ1-5,-,TGTGCCAGCAGTTTATCATCAGGGTGGGCAGGAGGGGTCAATCAGCCCCAGCATTTT,CASSLSSGWAGGVNQPQHF
TRBV12-3/TRBV12-4,15,many,TRBJ1-2,TRBD1,TGTGCCAGCAGTTACGGCACAGGGGCTTGGTTTGGCTACACCTTC,CASSYGTGAWFGYTF
TRBV3-1,15,few,TRBJ2-7,-,TGTGCCAGCAGCCAAGGCCGGACACACCCGTACGAGCAGTACTTC,CASSQGRTHPYEQYF
TRBV11-2,16,many,TRBJ2-1,TRBD2,TGTGCCAGCAGCACTGGACTAGCGGGAGTCGATAATGAGCAGTTCTTC,CASSTGLAGVDNEQFF
TRBV10-3,13,many,TRBJ1-6,TRBD1,TGTGCCACCACGGGACAGAATAATTCACCCCTCCACTTT,CATTGQNNSPLHF
TRBV18,16,many,TRBJ2-6,-,TGTGCCAGCTCACAGGACCGGAGTTCTGGGGCCAACGTCCTGACTTTC,CASSQDRSSGANVLTF
TRBV7-9,14,-,TRBJ2-7,TRBD1,TGTGCCAGCAGCCTCGGACAGGGTTTCTACGAGCAGTACTTC,CASSLGQGFYEQYF
TRBV20-1,15,-,TRBJ2-3,TRBD2,TGCAGTGCTAGAGATGGGACTAGCGGGGGTGATACGCAGTATTTT,CSARDGTSGGDTQYF
TRBV28,17,-,TRBJ2-6,TRBD1,TGTGCCAGCAGTTTAGGGGACAGAGGCTCTGGGGCCAACGTCCTGACTTTC,CASSLGDRGSGANVLTF
TRBV12-3/TRBV12-4,14,many,TRBJ1-2,TRBD1,TGTGCCAGCAGTTCAAAGGACAGGGCGGAAGGCTACACCTTC,CASSSKDRAEGYTF
TRBV28,14,many,TRBJ2-5,-,TGTGCCAGCAGCCTGTTGGGTCGTCAAGAGACCCAGTACTTC,CASSLLGRQETQYF
TRBV12-3/TRBV12-4,14,many,TRBJ2-4,-,TGTGCCAGCAGTTTTGGGGGAGCCAAAAACATTCAGTACTTC,CASSFGGAKNIQYF
TRBV5-1,17,few,TRBJ2-7,TRBD1,TGCGCCAGCAGCTCGCGGACAGGAAACCTTTTCTCCTACGAGCAGTACTTC,CASSSRTGNLFSYEQYF
TRBV29-1,13,many,TRBJ2-7,TRBD1,TGCAGCGTTGAGAAGACAGGGGGCAACGAGCAGTACTTC,CSVEKTGGNEQYF
TRBV27,15,-,TRBJ1-6,-,TGTGCCAGCAGAACAGCCAACTCCTATAATTCACCCCTCCACTTT,CASRTANSYNSPLHF
TRBV4-2,17,-,TRBJ2-5,-,TGTGCCAGCAGCCAGTACGGAGGACAGTCCGCCAGGGAGACCCAGTACTTC,CASSQYGGQSARETQYF
TRBV20-1,15,many,TRBJ1-4,TRBD1,TGCAGTGCTAGAGCTCCAGCAGGGGGGGTTGAAAAACTGTTTTTT,CSARAPAGGVEKLFF
TRBV12-3/TRBV12-4,14,few,TRBJ2-7,-,TGTGCCAGCAGCCCCGTGGGGGAGTTGGGCGAGCAGTACTTC,CASSPVGELGEQYF
TRBV7-2,16,-,TRBJ1-5,-,TGTGCCAGCAGCTTAGCGGGGTCGGCAAGCAATCAGCCCCAGCATTTT,CASSLAGSASNQPQHF
TRBV7-9,15,many,TRBJ1-4,-,TGTGCCAGCAGCTTACGGGGGAGGGACAATGAAAAACTGTTTTTT,CASSLRGRDNEKLFF
TRBV5-4,18,-,TRBJ2-7,TRBD1,TGTGCCAGCAGCTTCGGGATTATTGGCCAGGGGGTTACCCGCGAGCAGTACTTC,CASSFGIIGQGVTREQYF